This note documents a single T cell receptor beta chain sequence. This clonotype came up many times. The specificity of this receptor is unknown. No base quality information exists; no much larger clone differs at one position. This record belongs to a study of neurological immune-mediated disorders (dated by TCRdb to about 2019). For the wider study: Among the roughly 34 multiple sclerosis patients, relapsing-remitting MS was present in some 31 and secondary progressive MS was present in 3. Using UMI-based sequencing, the study compared peripheral blood TCR-beta repertoires from patients with HTLV-I-associated myelopathy (HAM/TSP), patients with multiple sclerosis, and healthy controls. Alongside PBMC samples, the set of more than 85 TCR-beta libraries contained longitudinal samples, technical triplicates, and paired CD4+ and CD8+ T-cell subsets that had been sorted. Each longitudinal HAM/TSP and healthy donor was sampled at 3 time-points spaced at roughly 3-40 month intervals. The cohort was made up of 60 to 75 subjects, consisting of around 15 HAM/TSP patients, around 35 multiple sclerosis patients and around 20 healthy controls. General study outcomes and caveats: The MS cluster showed no association with clinical or MRI features, and the authors stated that larger cohorts are needed. TCR clonal expansion was greatest in HAM/TSP patients and smallest in MS patients, who ranked below even healthy controls. No identical CDR3 amino acid sequences were found to be shared among expanded clones across subjects, suggesting that TCR-beta repertoires were private in all groups. In phylogenetic analysis, the repertoires of 18 of 34 MS patients grouped into a cluster of related CDR3 sequences, which suggests a possible signature at the repertoire level.

The time point label here, explained by the study, means: longitudinal time-point 2. For unsorted PBMC libraries, 2 million PBMCs were used after storage in RNAlater at -80 degrees C until RNA extraction. Multiple sclerosis patients were enrolled in a US clinical protocol evaluating disease progression by magnetic resonance imaging. PBMCs were separated from peripheral blood using Ficoll-Hypaque density gradient centrifugation and then cryopreserved in liquid nitrogen. cDNA synthesis used template-switch 5'RACE with a primer carrying a 10-nucleotide random unique molecular identifier tagging each TCR transcript. Over 200 million TCR-beta sequences, covering 15-18 subjects, were produced in each sequencing run. The RNeasy kit was used to extract total RNA. The KAPA Real-time Library Amplification kit was used to amplify TCR-beta VDJ regions with primers for the TCR constant region and the 5'RACE anchor. Sample indexes and Illumina adaptors were added in a first PCR, after which library yield was increased in a second PCR. After Ampure bead purification, the TCR product of roughly 650 bp was size-selected on a 2% E-gel SizeSelection system. Before pooling, library quality was assessed on a Bioanalyzer, concentration was determined with Qubit, and library quantification was performed with the Kapa Library Quantification kit. An Illumina HiSeq 2500 sequenced the libraries paired-end 2 x 150 bp. To increase sequence diversity, roughly 24-31% phiX was spiked into each library pool. Regarding the original processing steps: Quality-filtered reads were processed with the UMI-based MiGEC pipeline, which removed over 85% of raw TCR sequences during error correction. IMGT germline references were used for aligning VDJ genes, and each clonotype was defined as a unique CDR3 amino acid sequence together with its V-J genes. Clonal expansion, Shannon diversity and CDR3 relatedness (CalcPairwiseDistances, ClusterSamples) were evaluated with VDJtools, and phylogenetic trees were built with CLCbio workbench. Clones with at least 8 unique UMIs were defined as expanded, with this threshold being based on coefficient-of-variation modelling across technical triplicates. TCRdb trimmed the raw reads at Q25, called clones with MiXCR and kept productive beta chains. Each CDR3 protein gets just one entry, which takes the most common genes and DNA from the rows behind it. The V and J calls were not made by the authors but by TCRdb's processing. Across this sample there are roughly 80,000 distinct CDR3 sequences, with almost 6% seen only once. The biggest ten clones account for over 7% of the sample.

Sequenced input: PBMCs. This TCR was recovered from a woman aged 60 to 75 with multiple sclerosis.

This receptor has the CDR3 CASRQLAGSYGYTF. The sequenced DNA: TGTGCCAGCAGACAACTAGCAGGGAGCTATGGCTACACCTTC. The chain employs TRBV12-3 or TRBV12-4 and TRBJ1-2; the D gene is perhaps TRBD1, from 5 matching bases. The CDR3 has 14 amino acids, counting the end cysteine and phenylalanine. Only CDR3 DNA is held: 42 bases, read in frame from base 1. V is reduced by 6 bases and J by 4 bases, leaving a spacing of 15 bases between them.